The 25 T cell receptor beta chains below were found in one sample sequenced in a study of patients and donors after allogeneic stem cell transplantation. One entry per CDR3 protein, called by TCRdb with MiXCR from the RT-PCR reads. Of 85,000 to 90,000 distinct CDR3 sequences listed, roughly 50% are singletons. Specimen: blood, either unsorted or a sorted T cell fraction (not recorded which). The origin of the receptors is a human donor who was either an allogeneic HSCT recipient or a stem cell or donor lymphocyte infusion donor (not recorded which). It is not recorded whose cells these are; they may come from a transplant donor.

The chain employs TRBV14 and TRBJ1-2; D is perhaps TRBD1 (6 bases). There are 13 residues in the CDR3. The germline V gene has CDR1 SGHDN and CDR2 FVKESK. The V end lost 2 bases, the J end lost 6 bases, and 10 bases lay between the germline ends. Here the CDR3 reads CASSQTGWDGYTF. In DNA form, the CDR3 reads TGTGCCAGCAGCCAAACAGGGTGGGATGGCTACACCTTC.

This clonotype was counted a few times. The V and J genes are TRBV6-2 or TRBV6-3 and TRBJ1-5; no firm D call. The CDR3 runs to 18 residues. The V end lost 2 bases, the J end lost 1 base, and 18 bases lay between the germline ends. The germline V gene has CDR1 MNHEY and CDR2 SVGEGT. In nucleotides, the CDR3 is TGTGCCAGCAGTTACCCTCTCCCCCGGTTAGAAAGCAATCAGCCCCAGCATTTT. It is translated as CASSYPLPRLESNQPQHF.

The J gene is TRBJ2-1, the V gene TRBV6-2 or TRBV6-3; 10 bases agree with TRBD2. Germline V gene data show CDR1 as MNHEY and CDR2 as SVGEGT. This CDR3 has 16 residues. The trim removed 6 bases at V and 2 bases at J, leaving 7 bases unmatched. CDR3 nucleotides: TGTGCCAGCAGGGCCACTACTAGCGGGGCCTACAATGAGCAGTTCTTC. Its translation: CASRATTSGAYNEQFF.

The rearrangement links TRBV15 to TRBJ1-5; D not certain. The germline V gene encodes CDR1 LNHNV and CDR2 YYDKDF (reference sequence). Trimming cost V 4 bases and J 0 bases, with 7 bases left between them. The length of the CDR3 is 14 residues. CDR3 sequence (DNA): TGTGCCACCAGCACCGATAATAGCAATCAGCCCCAGCATTTT. The encoded protein is CATSTDNSNQPQHF.

V gene TRBV4-2 combines with J gene TRBJ1-1; tentatively, D is TRBD1 (6 bases). The V end lost 0 bases, the J end lost 6 bases, and 11 bases lay between the germline ends. Germline V CDR1 and CDR2: LGHNA, YNFKEQ. This CDR3 contains 14 residues. CDR3 residues: CASSQDIRGAEAFF. CDR3 bases: TGTGCCAGCAGCCAAGATATCAGGGGCGCTGAAGCTTTCTTT.

This clonotype turned up a few times. V and J are TRBV12-3 or TRBV12-4 and TRBJ1-5, with D possibly being TRBD1 (5 bases). The CDR3 runs 13 residues. V was cut by 0 bases and J by 6 bases, with 6 bases left in between. This CDR3 is CASSLAGGQPQHF. In nucleotides, the CDR3 is TGTGCCAGCAGTTTAGCGGGGGGTCAGCCCCAGCATTTT.

V usage is TRBV5-1 and J usage is TRBJ1-4; D might be TRBD1 (5 bases). This CDR3 comprises 15 residues. Between the trimmed V and J ends, which lost 1 base and 6 bases, there was a span of 13 bases. From germline, CDR1 is SGHRS and CDR2 YFSETQ. This CDR3 is CASSLSLGRDEKLFF. The CDR3 DNA reads TGCGCCAGCAGCTTGTCCCTGGGCAGGGATGAAAAACTGTTTTTT.

V is TRBV21-1 and J is TRBJ2-1. TRBV21-1 is described as a pseudogene. CDR3 size: 16 residues. The CDR3 nucleotides read TGTGCCAGCAGCAAAGCAGATAGTTGGACCTACAATGAGCAGTTCTTC. Protein sequence: CASSKADSWTYNEQFF.

The table lists this clonotype with many counts. The chain uses TRBV9 and TRBJ2-7; D gene unclear. The CDR3 length is 14 residues. Germline loops: CDR1 SGDLS, CDR2 YYNGEE. The V gene lost 1 base and the J gene lost 0 bases, with 8 bases spanning the gap. The CDR3 DNA reads as TGTGCCAGCAGCGTACAGGAGAGCTCCTACGAGCAGTACTTC. Amino acids: CASSVQESSYEQYF.

The chain is built from TRBV6-2 or TRBV6-3 and TRBJ2-2; 13 nucleotides match TRBD2. Unmatched junction bases numbered 8, after V lost 6 bases and J lost 4 bases. The germline gives CDR1 MNHEY, CDR2 SVGEGT. The CDR3 consists of 17 residues. The CDR3 DNA reads TGTGCCAGCAGACGGACTAGCGGGAGCTATAGCACCGGGGAGCTGTTTTTT. Protein product: CASRRTSGSYSTGELFF.

The chain uses TRBV6-4 and TRBJ1-2; possible D gene TRBD1, 5 bases. The V gene's germline CDR1 is MRHNA and CDR2 SNTAGT. The CDR3 loop spans 13 amino acids. V was cut by 10 bases and J by 2 bases, with 14 bases left in between. CDR3 sequence: CAIAGEGNYGYTF. Here the CDR3 DNA reads TGTGCCATCGCTGGGGAGGGGAACTATGGCTACACCTTC.

The table lists this clonotype with a few counts. The chain combines TRBV4-3 with TRBJ1-1; no firm D call. Trimming stripped 0 bases from V and 1 base from J, with 6 bases between. Per the germline V gene, CDR1 is LGHNA and CDR2 is YSLEER. This CDR3 is built from 14 residues. The CDR3 sequence is CASSQEMGNTEAFF. CDR3 in DNA: TGCGCCAGCAGCCAAGAAATGGGGAACACTGAAGCTTTCTTT.

This chain's CDR3 is CASSLGTGGAGYGYTF. CDR3 in DNA: TGTGCCAGCAGCCTAGGGACAGGGGGCGCGGGGTATGGCTACACCTTC. The chain combines TRBV28 with TRBJ1-2; TRBD1 aligns across 12 bases. The CDR3 has 16 amino acids. Unmatched junction bases numbered 10, after V lost 6 bases and J lost 5 bases. Germline CDR1 reads MDHEN; CDR2 reads SYDVKM.

This chain joins TRBV12-3 or TRBV12-4 and TRBJ2-1, with D possibly TRBD2 on 7 matching bases. V was trimmed by 1 base and J by 9 bases, leaving 19 bases between them. The length of the CDR3 is 16 residues. DNA for the CDR3: TGTGCCAGCAGTTTAGGCGGGAGTGTAAGGGGGGGTGAGCAGTTCTTC. It specifies CASSLGGSVRGGEQFF.

This clonotype came up a few times. V gene TRBV7-8 combines with J gene TRBJ1-5, with D perhaps TRBD1 (6 bases). From germline, CDR1 is SGHVS and CDR2 FQNEAQ. The V end was cut by 1 base, the J end by 3 bases, with 10 bases between. This CDR3 is 15 amino acids long. CDR3 DNA: TGTGCCAGCAGCTTAGAGGGGGGGCTCAATCAGCCCCAGCATTTT. Translating gives CASSLEGGLNQPQHF.

The table lists this clonotype with a few counts. This sequence joins TRBV20-1 and TRBJ1-2, with no clear D. CDR3 length equals 12 residues. The germline gives CDR1 DFQATT, CDR2 SNEGSKA (reference sequence). Between the trimmed V and J ends, which lost 3 bases and 8 bases, there was a span of 13 bases. CDR3 residues: CSARTVEEGYTF. The DNA of the CDR3 is TGCAGTGCTAGGACGGTGGAAGAAGGCTACACCTTC.

V is TRBV6-2 or TRBV6-3 and J is TRBJ1-1; D is possibly TRBD1 (5 bases). V gave up 3 bases and J gave up 6 bases, with 11 bases separating them. Per the germline V gene, CDR1 is MNHEY and CDR2 is SVGEGT. The CDR3 is 13 amino acids. Here the CDR3 DNA reads TGTGCCAGCAGTTATGGGGGGTTGGCTGAAGCTTTCTTT. It is translated as CASSYGGLAEAFF.

The rearrangement joins TRBV7-2 to TRBJ1-5; D is uncertain. Germline loops: CDR1 SGHTA, CDR2 FQGNSA. This CDR3 comprises 15 residues. V was cut by 0 bases and J by 1 base, with 7 bases left in between. The CDR3 sequence is CASSLAWGSNQPQHF. As DNA, the CDR3 is TGTGCCAGCAGCTTAGCGTGGGGAAGCAATCAGCCCCAGCATTTT.

This clonotype showed up just a few times. The V call is TRBV7-2, the J call TRBJ1-4, with 7 positions matching TRBD1. This CDR3 has 15 residues. After removal of 2 bases from V and 5 bases from J, the junction contained 5 bases not matched to a gene. CDR1 is SGHTA, CDR2 FQGNSA, per germline. The CDR3 protein is CASSLYGDSNEKLFF. In DNA, the CDR3 is TGTGCCAGCAGCTTATATGGGGACAGCAATGAAAAACTGTTTTTT.

This sequence joins TRBV6-6 and TRBJ1-3; a weak D match, TRBD1 (5 bases). V lost 4 bases, J lost 0 bases, and 16 bases lay in between. The CDR3 totals 17 residues. From germline, CDR1 is MNHNY and CDR2 SVGAGI (reference sequence). The CDR3: CASSSLGTSNSGNTIYF. The CDR3 DNA is TGTGCCAGCAGTTCGCTGGGGACCTCCAACTCTGGAAACACCATATATTTT.

V usage is TRBV29-1 and J usage is TRBJ1-1, with unresolved D. Germline V gene lookup returns CDR1 SQVTM and CDR2 ANQGSEA. Between the trimmed V and J ends, which lost 4 bases and 1 base, there was a span of 13 bases. This CDR3 contains 14 residues. CDR3 loop: CSVVLRLGNTEAFF. In DNA form, the CDR3 reads TGCAGCGTTGTCTTAAGACTGGGGAACACTGAAGCTTTCTTT.

The V gene is TRBV6-5, the J gene TRBJ1-2; 9 bases agree with TRBD1. V lost 0 bases, J lost 4 bases, and 3 bases stayed unmatched. The germline V gene has CDR1 MNHEY and CDR2 SVGAGI. The CDR3 runs 15 residues. The CDR3 DNA reads TGTGCCAGCAGTTACTCGGGGACAGGGCGCTATGGCTACACCTTC. The encoded protein is CASSYSGTGRYGYTF.

The V call is TRBV7-6, the J call TRBJ1-5, with D uncertain. The CDR3 consists of 13 residues. Per germline, CDR1 SGHVS and CDR2 FNYEAQ. The V and J ends lost 4 bases and 7 bases respectively, with 11 bases between them. Written as DNA, the CDR3 is TGTGCCAGCAGCTCAACCTTGGGGCAGCCCCAGCATTTT. Translating gives CASSSTLGQPQHF.

The chain joins TRBV20-1 to TRBJ1-6; 7 positions match TRBD1. V dropped 0 bases and J dropped 11; count of bases not matched to a gene: 10. In germline, CDR1 is DFQATT, CDR2 SNEGSKA (reference sequence). There are 15 residues in the CDR3. The DNA of the CDR3 is TGCAGTGCTAGAGATGGCGCAGGGGGAATTACACCCCTCCACTTT. Its translation is CSARDGAGGITPLHF.

This clonotype was found a few times. J is TRBJ1-6 and V is TRBV2, with TRBD1 as a possible D gene (6 bases). The V gene's germline CDR1 is SNHLY and CDR2 FYNNEI. V dropped 1 base and J dropped 7 bases, with 14 bases sitting between them. CDR3 length: 16 amino acids. This chain's CDR3 is CASSEGGRGMNSPLHF. As DNA, the CDR3 is TGTGCCAGCAGTGAAGGGGGCAGGGGAATGAATTCACCCCTCCACTTT.